This passage covers 23 T cell receptor beta chains from one sample sequenced in a study of blood T cells in healthy people across ages. A second PCR, run for about 7 to 11 cycles, used a sample-barcoded 5' primer plus a J-beta primer mix. One entry per CDR3 protein results from TCRdb running MiXCR on the 5' RACE reads. The sample holds 1.5 million to 2 million distinct CDR3 sequences, around half seen once. Sequenced: blood. These receptors all come from a woman aged 40 to 50 in good health.

CDR3 region: CASSRYSEKLFF. The CDR3, as DNA: TGTGCCAGCAGCCGGTACTCTGAAAAACTGTTTTTT. This chain connects TRBV7-2 to TRBJ1-4; D gene unclear. From germline, CDR1 is SGHTA and CDR2 FQGNSA. Trimming removed 5 bases from V and 7 bases from J, with 8 bases in between. The CDR3 sequence is 12 residues long. The full variable domain, rest sourced from reference TRBV7-2 and TRBJ1-4, is GAGVSQSPSNKVTEKGKDVELRCDPISGHTALYWYRQSLGQGLEFLIYFQGNSAPDKSGLPSDRFSAERTGGSVSTLTIQRTQQEDSAVYLCASSRYSEKLFFGSGTQLSVL.

This clonotype appeared a few times. This chain uses TRBV12-3 or TRBV12-4 with TRBJ2-5, with D perhaps given as TRBD1 or TRBD2 (5 bases each). The CDR3 runs to 15 residues. Trimming cost V 6 bases and J 1 base, with 15 bases left between them. CDR3 residues: CASSRDLVSQETQYF. The CDR3 region has the DNA TGTGCCAGCAGCCGGGACCTTGTCAGCCAAGAGACCCAGTACTTC.

This clonotype was seen a few times. V is TRBV3-1 and J is TRBJ2-5, with 7 bases matching TRBD2. Germline-derived CDR1 and CDR2 are LGHDT and YNNKEL (reference sequence). J lost 5 bases, V lost 1 base, and 7 bases had no gene match. This CDR3 comprises 15 residues. The CDR3 region has the DNA TGTGCCAGCAGCCAAGGCGGGGGTGAGGCGGAGACCCAGTACTTC. It translates to CASSQGGGEAETQYF.

CDR3 in amino acids: CASSQDLSQGYTF. The CDR3 DNA follows: TGCGCCAGCAGCCAAGATCTATCCCAAGGCTACACCTTC. The chain uses TRBV4-3 and TRBJ1-2; D is undetermined. The CDR3 extends over 13 amino acids. V lost 0 bases and J lost 8, with 10 bases in between. CDR1 and CDR2 from the germline V gene are LGHNA and YSLEER.

This clonotype was found a few times. The V call is TRBV20-1, the J call TRBJ2-7; D uncertain. The CDR3 is 11 residues long. Germline V gene sequence: CDR1 DFQATT, CDR2 SNEGSKA (reference sequence). Trimming took off 5 bases at V and 2 bases at J, with 7 bases between the two ends. The CDR3 nucleotides are TGCAGTGCTGGCGATACCTACGAGCAGTACTTC. It encodes CSAGDTYEQYF.

The CDR3 protein is CASSYGGQFYEQYF. The CDR3 DNA reads TGTGCCAGCAGTTACGGGGGACAGTTCTACGAGCAGTACTTC. The chain joins TRBV6-6 to TRBJ2-7, with 7 bases fitting TRBD1. There are 14 residues in the CDR3. Looked up from germline, CDR1 is MNHNY and CDR2 is SVGAGI (reference sequence). V shed 2 bases, J shed 3 bases, and the junction held 4 bases outside the gene matches.

The V and J genes are TRBV5-1 and TRBJ2-1; the match to TRBD2 covers 10 bases. The CDR3 is made up of 15 amino acids. From germline, CDR1 is SGHRS and CDR2 YFSETQ. The V and J ends lost 1 base and 9 bases, in that order; junction bases with no gene match: 7. CDR3 loop: CASSLPAGGPSEQFF. CDR3 sequence (DNA): TGCGCCAGCAGCTTGCCAGCGGGGGGGCCAAGTGAGCAGTTCTTC.

With regard to this clonotype: A junction end diverges from the germline sequence, so it may reflect a read error. V gene TRBV20-1 combines with J gene TRBJ2-6; TRBD1 matches at 8 bases. Looked up from germline, CDR1 is DFQATT and CDR2 is SNEGSKA (reference sequence). The CDR3 runs 14 residues. For the CDR3, the DNA is TGCAGTGCTACAGGGGGCGCTGGGGCCAACGTCCGGACTTTC. Protein product: CSATGGAGANVRTF.

The genes are TRBV12-5 and TRBJ1-2; D is unresolved. Per the germline V gene, CDR1 is LGHNT and CDR2 is FRNRAP. V lost 3 bases and J 2 bases, leaving 19 bases between the germline ends. The CDR3 spans 17 residues. The CDR3 reads CASGLATRQLDNYGYTF. CDR3 DNA sequence: TGTGCTAGTGGTTTAGCCACGAGGCAGTTAGACAACTATGGCTACACCTTC.

The CDR3 is CSAPSRVEGPTDTQYF. CDR3 nucleotides: TGCAGTGCTCCATCCAGGGTGGAGGGGCCCACAGATACGCAGTATTTT. The chain has TRBV20-1 and TRBJ2-3; D possibly corresponds to TRBD2 (6 bases). The CDR3 runs 16 residues. Germline CDR1 DFQATT, CDR2 SNEGSKA (reference sequence). V was shortened by 5 bases and J by 2 bases, with 20 bases between the two germline ends.

The sample holds a few counts of this clonotype. The chain uses TRBV7-2 and TRBJ1-5; the D gene is possibly TRBD1 (6 bases). V was trimmed by 3 bases and J by 0 bases, leaving 12 bases between them. The germline CDR1 and CDR2 sequences are SGHTA and FQGNSA. The CDR3 totals 16 residues. CDR3 residues: CASSLVGGYSNQPQHF. CDR3 nucleotides: TGTGCCAGCAGCTTGGTAGGGGGTTATAGCAATCAGCCCCAGCATTTT.

This chain uses TRBV7-9 with TRBJ2-7, with D possibly matching TRBD1 (6 bases). The CDR3 is made up of 15 amino acids. The germline V gene has CDR1 SEHNR and CDR2 FQNEAQ (reference sequence). V was trimmed by 5 bases and J by 0 bases, leaving 14 bases between them. CDR3: CASSRLRGNSYEQYF. The CDR3 DNA sequence: TGTGCCAGCAGCCGACTCAGGGGCAACTCCTACGAGCAGTACTTC.

This clonotype was detected only a few times. The rearrangement links TRBV24-1 to TRBJ2-4; perhaps TRBD2 as D (6 bases). V lost 4 bases and J 3 bases, leaving 9 bases between the germline ends. This CDR3 contains 14 residues. From germline, CDR1 is KGHDR and CDR2 SFDVKD. DNA for the CDR3: TGTGCCACCAGTGAGGAGGGTGGCAAAAACATTCAGTACTTC. As protein: CATSEEGGKNIQYF.

The chain couples TRBV2 to TRBJ2-3, with 8 bases aligning to TRBD2. CDR3 length equals 14 residues. Germline V CDR1 and CDR2: SNHLY, FYNNEI. The ends lost 8 bases at V and 2 bases at J; junction bases unmatched: 6. In DNA form, the CDR3 reads TGTGCCAGCGGTATAGCGGGGACCACAGATACGCAGTATTTT. This codes for CASGIAGTTDTQYF.

This clonotype was counted between two and nine times. The chain uses TRBV7-2 and TRBJ2-7; 8 nucleotides align to TRBD2. This CDR3 region has 14 residues. V shed 5 bases, J shed 2 bases, and the junction held 5 bases outside the gene matches. CDR1 is SGHTA and CDR2 is FQGNSA in the germline V gene. CDR3 sequence (DNA): TGTGCCAGCAGCGGACCGGGACTAGCCTACGAGCAGTACTTC. Its protein is CASSGPGLAYEQYF.

The count of this clonotype is one. V is TRBV4-2 and J is TRBJ1-4; D is ambiguous. The CDR3 length is 13 residues. The V gene's germline CDR1 is LGHNA and CDR2 YNFKEQ. Trimming took off 7 bases at V and 8 bases at J, with 14 bases between the two ends. CDR3 loop: CASTINPGEKLFF. CDR3 DNA sequence: TGTGCCAGCACCATCAATCCGGGCGAAAAACTGTTTTTT.

The chain has TRBV20-1 and TRBJ1-2; tentatively, D is TRBD1 (5 bases). The germline V and J ends were trimmed by 5 bases and 5 bases, with 27 bases remaining between them. This CDR3 region has 17 residues. Germline CDR1 reads DFQATT; CDR2 reads SNEGSKA (reference sequence). CDR3 coding DNA: TGCAGTGCTGGGGGGTTGGGATCTGCGGTGGGATATTATGGCTACACCTTC. Encoded protein: CSAGGLGSAVGYYGYTF.

The chain links TRBV12-5 to TRBJ2-4; D gene uncertain. The germline V gene encodes CDR1 LGHNT and CDR2 FRNRAP. The V end was cut by 0 bases, the J end by 13 bases, with 13 bases between. This CDR3 comprises 13 residues. The CDR3 nucleotides read TGTGCTAGTGGTTTGGTAACAGAGAATGAGCAGTACTTC. Protein sequence: CASGLVTENEQYF.

The chain is built from TRBV5-1 and TRBJ2-1, with 10 bases identical to TRBD2. Looked up from germline, CDR1 is SGHRS and CDR2 is YFSETQ. V lost 1 base and J lost 12; bases outside the gene matches: 19. The CDR3 totals 18 residues. CDR3 sequence (DNA): TGCGCCAGCAGCTTGAATCCTAAGTTGGCTAGCGGGGGTTTGCGGCAGTTCTTC. It specifies CASSLNPKLASGGLRQFF.

This clonotype occurred a few times. The chain combines TRBV29-1 with TRBJ2-1; D is possibly TRBD2 (5 bases). From germline, CDR1 is SQVTM and CDR2 ANQGSEA. The CDR3 loop spans 15 amino acids. V lost 6 bases to trimming and J lost 6 bases, with 21 bases between them. CDR3 DNA: TGCAGCGTCGGATCACACCTAATCGGGGTCAATGAGCAGTTCTTC. Amino acid sequence: CSVGSHLIGVNEQFF.

The V and J genes are TRBV7-8 and TRBJ2-1; D gene ambiguous. The J call is uncertain, as TRBJ2-7 better fits the DNA end. There are 14 residues in the CDR3. Germline assignment: CDR1 SGHVS and CDR2 FQNEAQ. The DNA for the CDR3 is TGTGCCAGCAGCTTTGATGCGAGCCCCAATGAGCAGTACTTC. This sequence encodes CASSFDASPNEQYF.

The V and J genes are TRBV4-3 and TRBJ2-2; no definite D call. The germline V gene encodes CDR1 LGHNA and CDR2 YSLEER. V was shortened by 1 base and J by 7 bases, with 7 bases between the two germline ends. CDR3 size: 13 residues. CDR3 protein: CASSQVPYGELFF. CDR3 bases: TGCGCCAGCAGCCAAGTCCCCTACGGGGAGCTGTTTTTT.

This clonotype showed up just a few times. The rearrangement uses TRBV28 and TRBJ2-3; D might be TRBD2 (5 bases). V was clipped by 5 bases and J by 8 bases, with 14 bases between them. The CDR3 spans 13 residues. From germline, CDR1 is MDHEN and CDR2 SYDVKM. In nucleotides, the CDR3 is TGTGCCAGCAGTCCCCCCCCTGGAGGTACGCAGTATTTT. Translation: CASSPPPGGTQYF.